Sequencing of this TCR beta chain was carried out in a study of coeliac disease (dated by TCRdb to between 2021 and 2022). The study in broad terms: Coeliac patients were categorised as having newly diagnosed active disease, refractory coeliac disease type I, or disease controlled by a gluten-free diet. Of the 30 patients in the full study, roughly 22 had coeliac disease confirmed by serology and 8 were controls with non-small intestinal disorders. Because high-resolution HLA typing was not available, biased TRBV7-2 usage was queried as a proof of principle. TRB sequencing was successfully performed on samples from 27 to 30 subjects, among which around 25 paired bulk unsorted intraepithelial and lamina propria cell samples were included. Small intestinal lymphocyte fractions from coeliac and non-coeliac patients were analysed in the study using next-generation sequencing of rearranged TRB and TRG CDR3 regions. The goal was to describe the TR repertoires of small intestinal T cells in active coeliac disease, in refractory type I coeliac disease, and in coeliac disease treated with a gluten-free diet. What the study reported, not specific to this receptor: TRB repertoires were mostly private, with most amino acid sequences found in only one sample, and V-gene usage showed no significant difference between disease groups. High-purity fractions were not obtained when intraepithelial cells were separated from lamina propria cells, so cross-contamination between compartments was possible. In the authors' view, the approach was unsuitable for unbiased detection of gliadin-specific T cells, since gliadin-specific T cells are scarce and rarely shared between patients. TRB and TRG repertoires of active coeliac intraepithelial and lamina propria samples showed lower clonality than controls, suggesting recruitment of diverse T cells.

Aliquots of fewer than 650,000 cells were frozen in DMSO/FBS in liquid nitrogen, and a single aliquot per fraction was used for sequencing. Every one of the 30 patients in the study had endoscopy and a small intestinal biopsy. Intraepithelial cells were released from biopsies by stirring for one hour at 37 degrees C in RPMI containing EGTA, MgCl2 and 1% FBS. Genomic DNA was extracted from frozen unsorted cell fractions with the Qiagen DNeasy blood extraction kit. CDR1 and CDR2 were assigned from the germline V gene as MNHNS and SASEGT. The CDR3 starts with the cysteine, ends with the phenylalanine, and has 15 residues. CDR3 DNA is the only sequence kept; it has 45 bases, read in frame from the first base. V is clipped by 2 bases and J by 2 bases, and the sequence between their germline boundaries is 12 bases long. On this clone: The target of this receptor is not known. No per-base quality is available; no much larger clone lies one base away.

The method behind the library was the immunoSEQ multiplex PCR assay. The TR loci underwent multiplexed PCR amplification, with J gene segments targeted by reverse primers and V gene segments targeted by forward primers. The Illumina HiSeq System was used to sequence the amplified CDR3 regions. From the authors' description of their analysis: Closely related reads were merged by a nearest-neighbour algorithm to remove PCR and sequencing errors and to collapse the data into unique sequences. Repertoires were summarised in terms of clonality and T cell density, with T cell density defined as TR molecules per amount of genomic DNA input. CDR3 amino acid sequences present in at least 80% of unsorted samples were defined as public TRs and were then tested for differential abundance between coeliac and control samples. Disease-group differences in clonality and density were tested with Kruskal-Wallis tests followed by Dunn post-tests. Entries here come from immuneACCESS through TCRdb and include only in-frame sequences with V and J called. Some clones fail to appear in such tables; in the studies checked, an unresolved V gene covers under half of the shortfall, and the cause of the remainder is unknown. V and J calls and clone size are those listed in that table; D and trimming were worked out from the DNA. The sample has about 3,000 clones on record, roughly half of them singletons. Over 9.5% of the sample is held by the ten biggest clonotypes.

Sequencing input: intraepithelial lymphocytes from the gut. In the paper's terms, the cell subset or site label means: intraepithelial cell (IEC) fraction of small intestinal biopsy. This clonotype originated in a man aged 50-60 years with active celiac disease. The chain couples TRBV6-1 to TRBJ1-2; D gene: possibly TRBD1, on 6 matching bases. This receptor has the CDR3 CASSENEGGNYGYTF. The bases are TGTGCCAGCAGTGAAAACGAGGGGGGGAACTATGGCTACACCTTC.